This entry lists 3 T cell receptor beta chains sequenced from one sample in a study of beta chain features in type 1 diabetes. Expressed TCRB transcripts were sequenced after all isolated RNA was converted to cDNA. Data came from immunoSEQ multiplex PCR; TCRdb stores just in-frame clones and leaves some out. The sample has 140,000 or so clones, about 10% seen once; the top ten hold 1.3%. Sequencing was performed on naive CD4+ T cells from blood. These receptors were taken from a man between 18 and 35 years old in good health.

This clone turned up a few times. The chain combines TRBV18 with TRBJ1-2, with 7 bases lining up with TRBD1. Germline lookup yields CDR1 KGHSH and CDR2 LQKENI. Germline trimming cut 4 bases from V and 8 bases from J; bases unmatched to any gene: 7. The CDR3 is 13 amino acids. In nucleotides, the CDR3 is TGTGCCAGCTCACTATCGACAGGGTGGGGCTACACCTTC. Its translation: CASSLSTGWGYTF.

This clone has at least ten counts. The genes are TRBV18 and TRBJ2-1; 8 nucleotides agree with TRBD1. V trimming: 6 bases; J trimming: 0 bases; junction bases outside the gene matches: 7. Germline V lookup: CDR1 KGHSH, CDR2 LQKENI. The length of the CDR3 is 16 residues. The CDR3 nucleotides are TGTGCCAGCTCCACAGGCAGGGGGCCCTCCTACAATGAGCAGTTCTTC. It codes for CASSTGRGPSYNEQFF.

The chain carries TRBV5-4 and TRBJ2-3; 10 positions agree with TRBD2. Germline lookup yields CDR1 SGHNT and CDR2 YYREEE (reference sequence). Trimming removed 4 bases from V and 5 bases from J; junction bases left unmatched: 10. The CDR3 contains 16 residues. Written as DNA, the CDR3 is TGTGCCAGCAGCCTACTAGCGGGGTTCGAGAAAGATACGCAGTATTTT. This codes for CASSLLAGFEKDTQYF.